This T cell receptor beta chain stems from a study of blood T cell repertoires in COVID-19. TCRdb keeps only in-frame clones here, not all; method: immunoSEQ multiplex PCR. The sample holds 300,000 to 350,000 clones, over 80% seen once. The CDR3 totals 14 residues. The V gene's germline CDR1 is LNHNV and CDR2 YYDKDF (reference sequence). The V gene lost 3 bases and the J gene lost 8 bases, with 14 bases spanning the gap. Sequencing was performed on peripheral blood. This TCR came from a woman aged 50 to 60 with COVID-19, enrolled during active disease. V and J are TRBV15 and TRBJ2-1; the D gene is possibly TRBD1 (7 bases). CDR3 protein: CATSRGGQAYEQFF. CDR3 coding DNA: TGTGCCACCAGCAGGGGAGGACAGGCCTATGAGCAGTTCTTC. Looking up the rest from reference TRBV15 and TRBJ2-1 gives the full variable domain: DAMVIQNPRYQVTQFGKPVTLSCSQTLNHNVMYWYQQKSSQAPKLLFHYYDKDFNNEADTPDNFQSRRPNTSFCFLDIRSPGLGDTAMYLCATSRGGQAYEQFFGPGTRLTVL.